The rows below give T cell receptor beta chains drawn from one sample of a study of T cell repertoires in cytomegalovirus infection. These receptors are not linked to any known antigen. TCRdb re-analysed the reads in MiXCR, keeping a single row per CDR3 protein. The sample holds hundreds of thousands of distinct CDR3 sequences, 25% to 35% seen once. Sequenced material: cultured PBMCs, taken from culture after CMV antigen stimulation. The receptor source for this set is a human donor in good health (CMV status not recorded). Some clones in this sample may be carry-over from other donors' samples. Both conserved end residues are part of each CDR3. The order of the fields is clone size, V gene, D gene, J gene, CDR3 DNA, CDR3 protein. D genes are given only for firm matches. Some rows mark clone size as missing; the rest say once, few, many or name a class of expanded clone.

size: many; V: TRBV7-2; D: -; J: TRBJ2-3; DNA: TGTGCCAGCAGCACGAGATATAGGGCAGATACGCAGTATTTT; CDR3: CASSTRYRADTQYF
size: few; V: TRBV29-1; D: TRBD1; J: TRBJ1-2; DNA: TGCAGCGTTGAAGGCCCCGGGACAGGGGCTCCTATCCTCTACACCTTC; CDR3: CSVEGPGTGAPILYTF
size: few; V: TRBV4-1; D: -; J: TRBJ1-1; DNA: TGCGCCAGCAGCCAAGAGTATAGTGGTCACACTGAAGCTTTCTTT; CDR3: CASSQEYSGHTEAFF
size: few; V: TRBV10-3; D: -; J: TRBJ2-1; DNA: TGTGCCATCAGTGACCCCACTAGAAACAATGAGCAGTTCTTC; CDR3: CAISDPTRNNEQFF
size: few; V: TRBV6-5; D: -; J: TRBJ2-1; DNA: TGTGCCAGCACAAATACGGACGGAGGGCGCAATGAGCAGTTCTTC; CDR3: CASTNTDGGRNEQFF
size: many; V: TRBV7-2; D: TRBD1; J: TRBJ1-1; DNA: TGTGCCAGCAGCTTGAAGGGACAGGGGTTGGGGCACACTGAAGCTTTCTTT; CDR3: CASSLKGQGLGHTEAFF
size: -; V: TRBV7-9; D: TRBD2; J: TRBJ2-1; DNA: TGTGCCAGCAGCTTAGCCGGGAGGAGCCGGAATGAGCAGTTCTTC; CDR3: CASSLAGRSRNEQFF
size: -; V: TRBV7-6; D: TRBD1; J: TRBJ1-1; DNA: TGTGCCAGCAGCCAACCCGGACAGGCTAACACTGAAGCTTTCTTT; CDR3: CASSQPGQANTEAFF
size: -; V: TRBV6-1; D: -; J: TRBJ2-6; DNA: TGTGCCAGCAGTGTTGGGGCCAACGTCCTGACTTTC; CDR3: CASSVGANVLTF
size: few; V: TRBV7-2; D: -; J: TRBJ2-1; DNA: TGTGCCAGCAGCCAAATGAAGTGGGAGCAGTTCTTC; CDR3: CASSQMKWEQFF
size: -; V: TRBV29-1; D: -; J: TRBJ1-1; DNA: TGCAGCGTTGAACGGCGGTTGGGGACTGAAGCTTTCTTT; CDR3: CSVERRLGTEAFF
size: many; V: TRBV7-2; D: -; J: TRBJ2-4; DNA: TGTGCCAGCAGCGCCTGGACAGAGGCCAAAAACATTCAGTACTTC; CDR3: CASSAWTEAKNIQYF
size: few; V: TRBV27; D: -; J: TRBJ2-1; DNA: TGTGCCAGCACTGACCCGAGCTCCTACAATGAGCAGTTCTTC; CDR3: CASTDPSSYNEQFF
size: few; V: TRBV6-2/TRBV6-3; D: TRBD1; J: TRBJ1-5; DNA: TGTGCCAGCAGCCCCGGACAGGGGTATGGTCGGCCCCAGCATTTT; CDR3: CASSPGQGYGRPQHF
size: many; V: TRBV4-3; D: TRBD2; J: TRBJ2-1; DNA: TGCGCCAGCAGCCAAGATCTAACAGCGGGAGGGGCAAATGAGCAGTTCTTC; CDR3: CASSQDLTAGGANEQFF
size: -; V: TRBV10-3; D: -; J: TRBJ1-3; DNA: TGTGCCATCGGCCCGCAGATCTCTGGAAACACCATATATTTT; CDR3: CAIGPQISGNTIYF
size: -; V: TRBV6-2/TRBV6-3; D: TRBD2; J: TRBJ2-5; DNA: TGTGCCAGCAGTTACACAGGGACTAGCGGGACGGAGACCCAGTACTTC; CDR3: CASSYTGTSGTETQYF
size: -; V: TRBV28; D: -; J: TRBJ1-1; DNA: TGTGCCAGCAGTTCGTCTGCTGAAGCTTTCTTT; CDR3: CASSSSAEAFF
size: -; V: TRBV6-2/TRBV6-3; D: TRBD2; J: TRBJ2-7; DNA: TGTGCCAGCAGACGCACACTAGCGGGACCTTTCGAGCAGTACTTC; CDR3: CASRRTLAGPFEQYF
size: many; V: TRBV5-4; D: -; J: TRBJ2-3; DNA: TGTGCCAGCAGTCCCTCTCGTAGCACAGATACGCAGTATTTT; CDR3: CASSPSRSTDTQYF
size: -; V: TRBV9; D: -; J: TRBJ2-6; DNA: TGTGCCAGCAGCCTACGGACAGAGGATGTCCTGACTTTC; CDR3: CASSLRTEDVLTF
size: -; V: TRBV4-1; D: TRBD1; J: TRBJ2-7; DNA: TGCGCCAGCAGCCAACGTTGGGGACAGGGTGTGTTGGAGCAGTACTTC; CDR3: CASSQRWGQGVLEQYF
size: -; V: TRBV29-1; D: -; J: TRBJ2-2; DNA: TGCAGCGTTGGGGTGGTATCGAACACCGGGGAGCTGTTTTTT; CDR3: CSVGVVSNTGELFF
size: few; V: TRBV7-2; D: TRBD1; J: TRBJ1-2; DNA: TGTGCCAGCAGCCCAGTGACAGGGGGAAACTACACCTTC; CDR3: CASSPVTGGNYTF
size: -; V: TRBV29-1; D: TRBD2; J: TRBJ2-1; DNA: TGCAGCGTTGAAACGGCTAGCGGGAGGGTTAATGAGCAGTTCTTC; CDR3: CSVETASGRVNEQFF
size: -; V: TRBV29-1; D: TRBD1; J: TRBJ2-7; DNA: TGCAGCGTGAAGGCCCTAGGACAGGGGGCAAGCGAGCAGTACTTC; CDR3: CSVKALGQGASEQYF
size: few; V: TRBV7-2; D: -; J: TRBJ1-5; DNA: TGTGCCAGCAGCTCAGGTGTGGCAGTCAATCAGCCCCAGCATTTT; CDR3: CASSSGVAVNQPQHF
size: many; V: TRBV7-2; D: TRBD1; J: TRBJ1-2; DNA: TGTGCCAGCAGCTTAGAGGGACAGGGTACCTATGGCTACACCTTC; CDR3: CASSLEGQGTYGYTF
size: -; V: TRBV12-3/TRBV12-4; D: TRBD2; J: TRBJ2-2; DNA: TGTGCCAGCAGAGCCTCGGGAGGCACCGGGGAGCTGTTTTTT; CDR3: CASRASGGTGELFF
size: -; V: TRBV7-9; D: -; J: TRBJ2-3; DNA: TGTGCCAGCAGCCGACGCCAGGGATCGTTGGATACGCAGTATTTT; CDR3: CASSRRQGSLDTQYF
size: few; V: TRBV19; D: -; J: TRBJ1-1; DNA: TGTGCCAGTAACGCGGACAGGAACACTGAAGCTTTCTTT; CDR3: CASNADRNTEAFF
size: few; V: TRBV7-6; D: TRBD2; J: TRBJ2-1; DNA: TGTGCCAGCAGCTTAGTTGGTAGCGGGAGGGCCTGGGAGCAGTTCTTC; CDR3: CASSLVGSGRAWEQFF
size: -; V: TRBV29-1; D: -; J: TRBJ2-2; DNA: TGCAGCGTTACGGGCCTCGCGAACACCGGGGAGCTGTTTTTT; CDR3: CSVTGLANTGELFF
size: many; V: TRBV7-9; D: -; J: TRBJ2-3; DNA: TGTGCCAGCAGCAAATTCGGACAACCTAGCACAGATACGCAGTATTTT; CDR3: CASSKFGQPSTDTQYF
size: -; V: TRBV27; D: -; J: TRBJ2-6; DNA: TGTGCCAGCCGACTAGGGACGCCTTCCGGGGCCAACGTCCTGACTTTC; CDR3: CASRLGTPSGANVLTF
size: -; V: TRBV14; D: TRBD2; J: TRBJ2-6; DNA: TGTGCCAGCAGCCGCATGAGACTAGCGGATACCTCTGGGGCCAACGTCCTGACTTTC; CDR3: CASSRMRLADTSGANVLTF
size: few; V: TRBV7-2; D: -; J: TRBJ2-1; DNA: TGTGCCAGCAGCTTAACGGCGGGACGGTACAATGAGCAGTTCTTC; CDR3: CASSLTAGRYNEQFF
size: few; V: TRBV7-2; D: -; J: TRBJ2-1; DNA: TGTGCCAGCAGCTTACCGGGAGCAGCGTTCTACAATGAGCAGTTCTTC; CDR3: CASSLPGAAFYNEQFF